The 27 T cell receptor beta chains listed next were all sequenced from one sample in a study of spatial heterogeneity in lung cancer. This sample's time point: sample taken at primary tumor resection. Whole RNA came from tumor, nontumor lung or frozen PBMC and was sequenced without being sorted. Using its own MiXCR run on the 5' RACE reads, TCRdb lists one record per CDR3 protein. The sample consists of 1,600 or so distinct CDR3 sequences, roughly 19% of them appearing once. This specimen was PBMCs, taken at surgery. These receptors came from a male donor with early-stage non-small cell lung cancer.

This clonotype was recorded at least ten times. The chain combines TRBV12-5 with TRBJ2-1; 7 bases agree with TRBD1. The CDR3 is 16 residues long. The germline CDR1 and CDR2 sequences are LGHNT and FRNRAP. V lost 3 bases and J lost 0; bases outside the gene matches: 5. CDR3 residues: CASGFMTGNSYNEQFF. In nucleotides, the CDR3 is TGTGCTAGTGGTTTTATGACAGGGAACTCCTACAATGAGCAGTTCTTC.

This clonotype showed up many times. The gene calls are TRBV24-1 and TRBJ1-1; no definite D call. V lost 5 bases to trimming and J lost 2 bases, with 8 bases between them. The CDR3 covers 13 residues. Germline V gene data show CDR1 as KGHDR and CDR2 as SFDVKD. The CDR3 DNA sequence: TGTGCCACCAGTGCGACGGGAAACACTGAAGCTTTCTTT. Translating gives CATSATGNTEAFF.

This clonotype counts as medium-sized. The rearrangement joins TRBV20-1 to TRBJ2-5; maybe TRBD1 (6 bases). Trimming took off 3 bases at V and 7 bases at J, with 21 bases between the two ends. The CDR3 loop spans 15 amino acids. CDR1 DFQATT and CDR2 SNEGSKA come from the germline V gene (reference sequence). The CDR3 is CSASTQGQIRGTQYF. The CDR3 DNA reads as TGCAGTGCTAGTACTCAAGGACAAATCAGGGGGACCCAGTACTTC.

This clonotype is deemed medium-sized (0.01 to 0.1%). This chain uses TRBV20-1 with TRBJ2-7; 9 positions agree with TRBD1. The CDR3 consists of 16 residues. Trimming at V came to 6 bases and at J to 6 bases, leaving 18 bases not matched to a gene. Per the germline V gene, CDR1 is DFQATT and CDR2 is SNEGSKA (reference sequence). The CDR3 DNA follows: TGCAGTGCGACACCCACGACCGGGACAGGGAGACGCGAGCAGTACTTC. This codes for CSATPTTGTGRREQYF.

This clonotype qualifies as medium-sized. This chain links TRBV7-9 with TRBJ2-2; 7 positions agree with TRBD1. Looked up from germline, CDR1 is SEHNR and CDR2 is FQNEAQ (reference sequence). The ends lost 4 bases at V and 0 bases at J; junction bases unmatched: 2. CDR3 length: 15 residues. In nucleotides, the CDR3 is TGTGCCAGCAGCTCAGGGGGTACGAACACCGGGGAGCTGTTTTTT. Protein product: CASSSGGTNTGELFF.

By sample share, this clonotype is large (0.1 to 1%). V gene TRBV28 combines with J gene TRBJ2-7; D call uncertain. Germline V lookup: CDR1 MDHEN, CDR2 SYDVKM. The V gene lost 1 base and the J gene lost 0 bases, with 16 bases spanning the gap. CDR3 size: 17 residues. This CDR3 reads CASSLLLSGWYSYEQYF. The CDR3 bases are TGTGCCAGCAGTTTATTATTGTCCGGCTGGTACTCCTACGAGCAGTACTTC. Full variable domain (rest looked up from reference TRBV28 and TRBJ2-7): DVKVTQSSRYLVKRTGEKVFLECVQDMDHENMFWYRQDPGLGLRLIYFSYDVKMKEKGDIPEGYSVSREKKERFSLILESASTNQTSMYLCASSLLLSGWYSYEQYFGPGTRLTVT.

This clonotype was recorded at least ten times. The CDR3 protein is CASSLVPANEQYF. The CDR3 nucleotides are TGCGCCAGCAGCTTGGTCCCGGCGAACGAGCAGTACTTC. The rearrangement links TRBV5-1 to TRBJ2-7; unclear D gene. This CDR3 is built from 13 residues. Germline CDR1 and CDR2: SGHRS and YFSETQ. Deletions cut 0 bases from V and 5 bases from J, with 9 bases between.

By share, this clonotype ranks as large. The chain couples TRBV2 to TRBJ2-6; D unresolved. The CDR3 runs 17 residues. The germline V gene encodes CDR1 SNHLY and CDR2 FYNNEI. Deletions cut 0 bases from V and 0 bases from J, with 9 bases between. CDR3 coding DNA: TGTGCCAGCAGTGAAGCAGGAGATCTCTCTGGGGCCAACGTCCTGACTTTC. It codes for CASSEAGDLSGANVLTF.

The chain uses TRBV29-1 and TRBJ1-3; a possible D gene is TRBD1 (5 bases). Germline values: CDR1 SQVTM, CDR2 ANQGSEA. The CDR3 is made up of 12 amino acids. V dropped 7 bases and J dropped 1 base, with 8 bases sitting between them. This CDR3 is CSAGGSGNTIYF. CDR3 coding DNA: TGCAGCGCCGGGGGGTCTGGAAACACCATATATTTT.

This clonotype is termed hyperexpanded. The chain couples TRBV2 to TRBJ2-3, with D perhaps TRBD1 or TRBD2 (5 bases each). Per germline, CDR1 SNHLY and CDR2 FYNNEI. The CDR3 totals 15 residues. V was cut by 2 bases and J by 4 bases, with 13 bases left in between. The DNA of the CDR3 is TGTGCCAGCAGTGAATCCCCAGGGAGCTCAGATACGCAGTATTTT. It translates to CASSESPGSSDTQYF.

By share, this clonotype counts as medium-sized. This chain joins TRBV18 and TRBJ2-4; maybe TRBD2 (5 bases). The CDR3 extends over 16 amino acids. Germline assignment: CDR1 KGHSH and CDR2 LQKENI. V was cut by 0 bases and J by 1 base, with 10 bases left in between. The CDR3 DNA reads as TGTGCCAGCTCACCACCGACTACCGGCGCCAAAAACATTCAGTACTTC. As protein: CASSPPTTGAKNIQYF.

This clonotype was detected a few times. J is TRBJ2-7 and V is TRBV5-8; tentative D call: TRBD1 (6 bases). Trimming took 4 bases from V and 3 from J, leaving 11 bases between them. CDR3 length: 13 residues. The germline CDR1 and CDR2 sequences are SGHTS and YDEGEE. The CDR3 loop reads CASSKGQIYEQYF. Here the CDR3 DNA reads TGTGCCAGCAGCAAGGGACAAATCTACGAGCAGTACTTC. The full variable domain, completed using reference TRBV5-8 and TRBJ2-7, is EAGVTQSPTHLIKTRGQQATLRCSPISGHTSVYWYQQALGLGLQFLLWYDEGEERNRGNFPPRFSGRQFPNYSSELNVNALELEDSALYLCASSKGQIYEQYFGPGTRLTVT.

By frequency in the sample, this clonotype is medium-sized. The V gene is TRBV5-3, the J gene TRBJ2-1, with TRBD2 matching 13 bases. TRBV5-3 carries the ORF label, with uncertain function. CDR3 length: 14 residues. With 5 bases clipped from V and 8 bases from J, the junction kept 4 bases outside the gene matches. CDR3 amino acids: CARSRTSGSHEQFF. CDR3 nucleotides: TGTGCCAGAAGTAGGACTAGCGGGAGCCATGAGCAGTTCTTC.

This clonotype rates as medium-sized. The chain combines TRBV6-2 or TRBV6-3 with TRBJ2-5; TRBD2 agrees at 10 bases. The CDR3 consists of 17 residues. The J segment lost 0 bases and the V segment lost 6 bases, leaving 10 bases of the junction unmatched. Germline V gives CDR1 MNHEY, CDR2 SVGEGT. CDR3 amino acids: CASRRGLAFNYQETQYF. In DNA, the CDR3 is TGTGCCAGCAGACGGGGACTAGCGTTCAACTACCAAGAGACCCAGTACTTC.

The V and J genes are TRBV18 and TRBJ2-1, with 15 bases aligning to TRBD2. The ends lost 1 base at V and 12 bases at J; junction bases unmatched: 1. This CDR3 comprises 14 residues. Looked up from germline, CDR1 is KGHSH and CDR2 is LQKENI. In DNA, the CDR3 is TGTGCCAGCTCACCACAGGGACTAGCGGGAGGGCAGTTCTTC. This codes for CASSPQGLAGGQFF.

The chain uses TRBV7-9 and TRBJ1-1; maybe TRBD1 (5 bases). Per the germline V gene, CDR1 is SEHNR and CDR2 is FQNEAQ (reference sequence). CDR3 length: 13 residues. The ends were cut back, 8 bases at V and 2 bases at J, with 12 bases in the middle. CDR3 sequence: CASHPGPNTEAFF. The CDR3, as DNA: TGTGCCAGCCACCCGGGACCTAACACTGAAGCTTTCTTT.

This clonotype is labeled medium-sized. The chain links TRBV23-1 to TRBJ2-1; D is unresolved. TRBV23-1 is flagged as an ORF with uncertain function. V was cut by 0 bases and J by 0 bases, with 12 bases left in between. The CDR3 runs 17 residues. CDR3 amino acids: CASSQSGNTSSYNEQFF. The CDR3 DNA reads as TGCGCCAGCAGTCAATCGGGGAACACGAGCTCCTACAATGAGCAGTTCTTC.

By share, this clonotype counts as medium-sized. This chain connects TRBV29-1 to TRBJ2-7; the D gene is possibly TRBD1 (5 bases). V lost 7 bases to trimming and J lost 5 bases, with 21 bases between them. CDR3 size: 14 residues. Per the germline V gene, CDR1 is SQVTM and CDR2 is ANQGSEA. The CDR3 nucleotides are TGCAGCGCCGCCAGGGCTCCCGGTGGAGACGAGCAGTACTTC. It translates to CSAARAPGGDEQYF.

Sample share makes this clonotype medium-sized (0.01 to 0.1%). V is TRBV6-5 and J is TRBJ2-2; D may match TRBD1 or TRBD2 (5 bases each). There are 14 residues in the CDR3. Trimming pared 4 bases from V and 5 bases from J, leaving 11 bases between. Germline CDR1 MNHEY, CDR2 SVGAGI. The CDR3, as DNA: TGTGCCAGCAGTTCCCATGGGGGAACCGGGGAGCTGTTTTTT. This gives the protein CASSSHGGTGELFF.

J is TRBJ2-7 and V is TRBV6-5; D uncertain. This CDR3 is built from 13 residues. The V gene lost 2 bases and the J gene lost 3 bases, with 8 bases spanning the gap. In germline, CDR1 is MNHEY, CDR2 SVGAGI. In DNA, the CDR3 is TGTGCCAGCAGTTACAACGGCAACTACGAGCAGTACTTC. Protein product: CASSYNGNYEQYF.

The J gene is TRBJ1-2, the V gene TRBV11-1, with D possibly TRBD1 on 5 matching bases. This CDR3 spans 13 amino acids. V lost 8 bases, J lost 0 bases, and 10 bases lay in between. The germline V gene encodes CDR1 SGHAT and CDR2 FQDESV (reference sequence). The CDR3 is CASGGMANYGYTF. As DNA, the CDR3 is TGTGCCAGCGGGGGGATGGCTAACTATGGCTACACCTTC.

V and J are TRBV6-5 and TRBJ2-7; 7 bases are a match to TRBD1. CDR1 is MNHEY and CDR2 is SVGAGI in the germline V gene. The CDR3 runs to 13 residues. V shed 4 bases and J 3 bases; nucleotides not matched to a gene: 3. CDR3 DNA sequence: TGTGCCAGCAGTTTTCGACAGGGCTACGAGCAGTACTTC. Its protein product is CASSFRQGYEQYF.

This clonotype was detected ten times or more. The chain carries TRBV10-2 and TRBJ2-5, with 11 bases that match TRBD2. The CDR3 is 16 amino acids. With 2 bases clipped from V and 5 bases from J, the junction kept 7 bases outside the gene matches. Germline CDR1 and CDR2: WSHSY and SAAADI. The CDR3 sequence: CASSENSGRATETQYF. The CDR3 bases are TGCGCCAGCAGTGAGAATAGCGGGAGGGCCACGGAGACCCAGTACTTC.

This clonotype was picked up one time. The chain couples TRBV29-1 to TRBJ2-2, with 8 bases that match TRBD1. V was clipped by 5 bases and J by 3 bases; unmatched bases: 8. This CDR3 comprises 15 residues. CDR1 SQVTM and CDR2 ANQGSEA come from the germline V gene. CDR3: CSVKTPGQDTGELFF. The DNA for the CDR3 is TGCAGCGTTAAAACCCCGGGACAGGACACCGGGGAGCTGTTTTTT.

Judged by abundance, this clonotype is medium-sized (0.01 to 0.1%). V is TRBV7-6 and J is TRBJ2-7; D gene ambiguous. From germline, CDR1 is SGHVS and CDR2 FNYEAQ. Trimming pared 1 base from V and 0 bases from J, leaving 7 bases between. The CDR3 has 14 amino acids. This CDR3 is CASSLVASSYEQYF. The CDR3 region has the DNA TGTGCCAGCAGCTTAGTGGCTAGCTCCTACGAGCAGTACTTC.

This clonotype came up many times. The chain links TRBV4-2 to TRBJ2-3; D is perhaps TRBD2 (7 bases). The V and J ends lost 0 bases and 2 bases respectively, with 15 bases between them. The CDR3 covers 17 residues. CDR1 is LGHNA, CDR2 YNFKEQ, per germline. The CDR3 loop reads CASSQDGGGGATDTQYF. CDR3 sequence (DNA): TGTGCCAGCAGCCAAGATGGCGGTGGGGGGGCCACAGATACGCAGTATTTT.

This clonotype qualifies as medium-sized (0.01 to 0.1%). V gene TRBV5-1 combines with J gene TRBJ1-1; a possible D gene is TRBD1 (5 bases). This CDR3 comprises 14 residues. Germline lookup yields CDR1 SGHRS and CDR2 YFSETQ. With 4 bases removed from V and 0 bases from J, the gap between germline ends came to 10 bases. CDR3 region: CASSLGRLNTEAFF. The CDR3 nucleotides read TGCGCCAGCAGCCTGGGACGGCTGAACACTGAAGCTTTCTTT. The variable domain in full, with the rest retrieved from reference TRBV5-1 and TRBJ1-1, is KAGVTQTPRYLIKTRGQQVTLSCSPISGHRSVSWYQQTPGQGLQFLFEYFSETQRNKGNFPGRFSGRQFSNSRSEMNVSTLELGDSALYLCASSLGRLNTEAFFGQGTRLTVV.